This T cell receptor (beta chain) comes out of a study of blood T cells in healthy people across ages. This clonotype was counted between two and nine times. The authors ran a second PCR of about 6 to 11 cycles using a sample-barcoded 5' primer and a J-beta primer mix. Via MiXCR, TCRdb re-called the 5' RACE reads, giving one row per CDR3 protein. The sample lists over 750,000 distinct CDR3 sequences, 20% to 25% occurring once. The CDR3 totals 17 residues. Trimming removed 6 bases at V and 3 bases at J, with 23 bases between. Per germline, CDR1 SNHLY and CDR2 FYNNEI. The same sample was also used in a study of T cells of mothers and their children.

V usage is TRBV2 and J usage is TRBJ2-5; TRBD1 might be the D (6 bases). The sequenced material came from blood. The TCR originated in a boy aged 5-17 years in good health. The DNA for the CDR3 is TGTGCCAGCAGGAGCTACCTGTTTGGGGGCCGGGAAGAGACCCAGTACTTC. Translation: CASRSYLFGGREETQYF.